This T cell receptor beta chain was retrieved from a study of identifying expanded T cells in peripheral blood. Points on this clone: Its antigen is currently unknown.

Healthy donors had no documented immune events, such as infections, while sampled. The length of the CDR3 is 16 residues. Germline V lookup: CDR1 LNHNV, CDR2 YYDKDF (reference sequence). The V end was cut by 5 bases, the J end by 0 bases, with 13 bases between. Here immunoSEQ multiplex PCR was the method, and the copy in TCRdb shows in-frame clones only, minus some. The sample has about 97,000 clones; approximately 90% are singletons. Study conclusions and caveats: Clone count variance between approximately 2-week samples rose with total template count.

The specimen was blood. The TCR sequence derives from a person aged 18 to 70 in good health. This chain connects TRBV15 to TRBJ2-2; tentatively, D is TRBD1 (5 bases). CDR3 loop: CATSRTPDTNTGELFF. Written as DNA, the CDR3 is TGTGCCACCAGCCGCACCCCGGACACGAACACCGGGGAGCTGTTTTTT.